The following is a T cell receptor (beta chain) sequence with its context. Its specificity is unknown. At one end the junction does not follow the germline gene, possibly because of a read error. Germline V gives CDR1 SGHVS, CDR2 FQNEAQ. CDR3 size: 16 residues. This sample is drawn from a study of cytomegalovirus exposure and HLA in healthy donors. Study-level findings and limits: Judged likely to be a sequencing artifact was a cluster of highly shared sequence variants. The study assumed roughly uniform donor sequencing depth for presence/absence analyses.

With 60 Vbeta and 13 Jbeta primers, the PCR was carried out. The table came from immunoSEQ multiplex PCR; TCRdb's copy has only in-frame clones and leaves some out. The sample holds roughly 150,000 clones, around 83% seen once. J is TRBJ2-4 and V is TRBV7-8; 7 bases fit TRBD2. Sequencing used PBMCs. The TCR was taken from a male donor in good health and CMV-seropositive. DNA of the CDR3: TGTGCCAGCACCCACTGGGGGGGTCTGACCAAAAACAGTCAGTACTTC. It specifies CASTHWGGLTKNSQYF.